The 5 T cell receptor beta chains reported below all come from one sample, sequenced in a study of blood T cell repertoires in COVID-19. Some clones are missing from TCRdb's copy, which holds only in-frame ones; the method was immunoSEQ multiplex PCR. The sample has tens of thousands of clones, 83% seen once; the top ten hold around 29%. Material for sequencing was peripheral blood. These receptors came from a woman older than 75 with acute or convalescent COVID-19.

The chain combines TRBV7-3 with TRBJ2-3, with TRBD2 identical over 9 bases. The CDR3 is made up of 15 amino acids. After removal of 8 bases from V and 3 bases from J, the junction contained 9 bases not matched to a gene. Germline V CDR1 and CDR2: SGHTA, FQGTGA. The chain's CDR3 is CASGGSGSGTDTQYF. Written as DNA, the CDR3 is TGTGCCAGCGGGGGTAGCGGGAGTGGGACAGATACGCAGTATTTT.

The chain combines TRBV6-6 with TRBJ2-5; the D gene is possibly TRBD2 (5 bases). Per germline, CDR1 MNHNY and CDR2 SVGAGI (reference sequence). V lost 2 bases, J lost 2 bases, and 12 bases lay in between. This CDR3 has 15 amino acids. The CDR3 bases are TGTGCCAGCAGTTACCGGCGGACGGGGCAAGAGACCCAGTACTTC. Amino acids: CASSYRRTGQETQYF.

This clone occurred a few times. V is TRBV11-3 and J is TRBJ2-7; 8 nucleotides match TRBD1. The CDR3 covers 14 residues. Germline trimming cut 6 bases from V and 5 bases from J; bases unmatched to any gene: 9. The germline gives CDR1 SGHNT, CDR2 YENEEA. The CDR3 nucleotides read TGTGCCAGCAGATTACAGGGGGTGTGGGACGAGCAGTACTTC. Translating gives CASRLQGVWDEQYF.

The V and J genes are TRBV7-9 and TRBJ2-2, with 14 bases lining up with TRBD2. V trimming: 4 bases; J trimming: 6 bases; junction bases outside the gene matches: 4. Per the germline V gene, CDR1 is SEHNR and CDR2 is FQNEAQ (reference sequence). This CDR3 spans 16 amino acids. The CDR3 nucleotides are TGTGCCAGCAGCTCCGGGACTAGCGGGAGTGCCGGGGAGCTGTTTTTT. Amino acids: CASSSGTSGSAGELFF.

This CDR3 reads CSVGVLAVNTGELFF. CDR3 nucleotides: TGCAGCGTTGGTGTGCTAGCGGTGAACACCGGGGAGCTGTTTTTT. This chain joins TRBV29-1 and TRBJ2-2, with 7 bases fitting TRBD2. CDR1 and CDR2 (germline): SQVTM, ANQGSEA. V shed 4 bases and J 1 base; nucleotides not matched to a gene: 6. CDR3 size: 15 residues.